This T cell receptor beta chain is drawn from a study of blood T cell repertoires in COVID-19. Overall study context: The study drew acute and convalescent COVID-19 samples from the United States, Italy and Spain. Sample material is recorded as cDNA or gDNA derived from T cells, B-cell-depleted T cells, or PBMCs.

TCRdb's copy holds only in-frame clones and misses some; the assay was immunoSEQ multiplex PCR. The sample shows around 170,000 clones, around 81% of them seen only once. The CDR3 has 13 residues. V lost 5 bases and J lost 9, with 14 bases in between. Sequenced material: peripheral blood. The chain recombines TRBV12-3 or TRBV12-4 with TRBJ2-1; a possible D gene is TRBD2 (7 bases). The source of this sequence is a man between 65 and 85 years old who had recovered from COVID-19. The DNA of the CDR3 is TGTGCCAGCAGTAGGGGGAGGGCGAGTGAGCAGTTCTTC. This translates into CASSRGRASEQFF.